This TCR beta chain was found in a study of cytomegalovirus exposure and HLA in healthy donors. Germline V gives CDR1 LNHNV, CDR2 YYDKDF (reference sequence). The CDR3 runs to 16 residues. Trimming left V 0 bases short and J 4 bases short, with 15 bases between. As for this clone: Its antigen remains unidentified.

General study results and limits: As a later analysis showed, a missense DCLRE1C variant was linked to trimming of TCR beta V- and J-genes. Highly shared variants forming one cluster were likely a sequencing artifact.

60 Vbeta and 13 Jbeta primers were used in PCR. Repertoires were generated with immunoSEQ multiplex PCR, while TCRdb's copy carries only in-frame clones and drops some. Altogether some 150,000 clones are present, 79% being singletons, with the ten largest covering roughly 2%. The sequence was collected from a man aged 35-49 years in good health and CMV-seronegative. This chain links TRBV15 with TRBJ1-2; possibly TRBD1 for D (6 bases). Sequences were obtained from PBMCs. DNA of the CDR3: TGTGCCACCAGCAGAGATGTCGAGGGGGGGGGCTATGGCTACACCTTC. Protein sequence: CATSRDVEGGGYGYTF.